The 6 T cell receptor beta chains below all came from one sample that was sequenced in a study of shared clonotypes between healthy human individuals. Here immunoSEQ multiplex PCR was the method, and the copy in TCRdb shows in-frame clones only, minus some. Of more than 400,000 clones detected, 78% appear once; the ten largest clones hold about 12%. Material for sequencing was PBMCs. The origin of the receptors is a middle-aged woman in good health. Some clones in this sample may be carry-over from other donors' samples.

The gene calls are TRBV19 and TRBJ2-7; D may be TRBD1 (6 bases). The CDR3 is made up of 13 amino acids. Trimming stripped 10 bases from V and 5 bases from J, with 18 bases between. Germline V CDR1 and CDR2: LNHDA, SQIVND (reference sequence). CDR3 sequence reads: CATSQGYYHEQYF. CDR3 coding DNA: TGTGCCACCTCTCAGGGGTATTACCACGAGCAGTACTTC.

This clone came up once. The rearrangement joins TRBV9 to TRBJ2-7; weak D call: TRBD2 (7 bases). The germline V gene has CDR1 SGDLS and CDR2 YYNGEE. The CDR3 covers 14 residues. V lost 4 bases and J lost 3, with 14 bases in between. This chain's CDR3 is CASSLEGGRYEQYF. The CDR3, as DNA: TGTGCCAGCAGCCTTGAGGGGGGGCGCTACGAGCAGTACTTC. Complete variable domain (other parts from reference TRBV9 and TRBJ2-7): DSGVTQTPKHLITATGQRVTLRCSPRSGDLSVYWYQQSLDQGLQFLIQYYNGEERAKGNILERFSAQQFPDLHSELNLSSLELGDSALYFCASSLEGGRYEQYFGPGTRLTVT.

CDR3 protein: CASSQVKQGATYGYTF. CDR3 sequence (DNA): TGCGCCAGCAGCCAAGTTAAACAGGGGGCTACCTATGGCTACACCTTC. The genes are TRBV4-3 and TRBJ1-2; 9 bases are shared with TRBD1. This CDR3 region has 16 residues. V was pared by 1 base and J by 4 bases, with 7 bases of the junction left unmatched. Germline lookup yields CDR1 LGHNA and CDR2 YSLEER.

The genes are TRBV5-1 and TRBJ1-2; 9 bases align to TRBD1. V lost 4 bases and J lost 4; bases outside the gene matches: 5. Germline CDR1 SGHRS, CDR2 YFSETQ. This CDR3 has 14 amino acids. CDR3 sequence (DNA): TGCGCCAGCAGCCCGGACAGGGGAGTCTATGGCTACACCTTC. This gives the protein CASSPDRGVYGYTF.

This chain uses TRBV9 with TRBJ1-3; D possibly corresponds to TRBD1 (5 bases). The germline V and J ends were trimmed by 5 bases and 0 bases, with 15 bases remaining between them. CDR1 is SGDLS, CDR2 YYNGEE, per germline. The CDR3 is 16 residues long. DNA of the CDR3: TGTGCCAGCAGTCCGGGACGGACCTTCTCTGGAAACACCATATATTTT. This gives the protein CASSPGRTFSGNTIYF.

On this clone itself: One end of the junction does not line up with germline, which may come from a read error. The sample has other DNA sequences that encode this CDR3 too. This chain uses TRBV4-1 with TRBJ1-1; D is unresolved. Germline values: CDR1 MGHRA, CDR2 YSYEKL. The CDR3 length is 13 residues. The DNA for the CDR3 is TGCGCCAGCAGCCGTATGATGAACACTGAGGCTTTCTTT. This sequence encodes CASSRMMNTEAFF.